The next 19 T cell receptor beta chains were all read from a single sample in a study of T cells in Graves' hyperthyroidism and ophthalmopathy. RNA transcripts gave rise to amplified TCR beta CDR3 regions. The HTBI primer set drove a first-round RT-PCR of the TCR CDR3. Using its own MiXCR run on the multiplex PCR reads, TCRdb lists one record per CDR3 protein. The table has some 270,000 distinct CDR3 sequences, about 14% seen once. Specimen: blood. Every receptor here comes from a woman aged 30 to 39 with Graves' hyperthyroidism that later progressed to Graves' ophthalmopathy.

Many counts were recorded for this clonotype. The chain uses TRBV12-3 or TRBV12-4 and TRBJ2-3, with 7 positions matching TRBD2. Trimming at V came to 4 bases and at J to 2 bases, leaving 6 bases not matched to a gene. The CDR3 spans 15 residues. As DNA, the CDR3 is TGTGCCAGCAGTTCGGGACTATTTAACACAGATACGCAGTATTTT. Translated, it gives CASSSGLFNTDTQYF.

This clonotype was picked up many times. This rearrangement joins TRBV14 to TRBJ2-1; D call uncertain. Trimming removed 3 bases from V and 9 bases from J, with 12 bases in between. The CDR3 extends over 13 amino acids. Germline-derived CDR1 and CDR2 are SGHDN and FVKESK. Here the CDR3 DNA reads TGTGCCAGCAGCCATCAGCCGATGGGTGAGCAGTTCTTC. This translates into CASSHQPMGEQFF.

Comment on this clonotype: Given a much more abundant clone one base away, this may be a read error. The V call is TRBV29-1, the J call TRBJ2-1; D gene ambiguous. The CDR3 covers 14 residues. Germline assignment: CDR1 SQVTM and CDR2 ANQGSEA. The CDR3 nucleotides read TGCGGCGCCGTCGGGCTCTCAAATTACAATGAGCAGTTCTTC. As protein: CGAVGLSNYNEQFF.

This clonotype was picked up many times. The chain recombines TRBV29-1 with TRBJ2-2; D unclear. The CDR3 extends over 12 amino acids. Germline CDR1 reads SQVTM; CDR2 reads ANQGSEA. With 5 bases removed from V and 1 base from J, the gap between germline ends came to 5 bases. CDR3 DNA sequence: TGCAGCGTTCACAAGAACACCGGGGAGCTGTTTTTT. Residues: CSVHKNTGELFF.

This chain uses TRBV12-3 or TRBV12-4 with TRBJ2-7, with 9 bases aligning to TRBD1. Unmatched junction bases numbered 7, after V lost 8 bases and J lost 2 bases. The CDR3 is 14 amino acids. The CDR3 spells CASGGDRDPYEQYF. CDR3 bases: TGTGCCAGCGGCGGGGACAGGGACCCCTACGAGCAGTACTTC.

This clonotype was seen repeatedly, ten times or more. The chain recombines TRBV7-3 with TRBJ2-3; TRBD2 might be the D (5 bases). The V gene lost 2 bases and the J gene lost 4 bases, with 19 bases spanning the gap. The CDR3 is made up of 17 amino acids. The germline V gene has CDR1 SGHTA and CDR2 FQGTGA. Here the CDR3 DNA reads TGTGCCAGCAGCTTAGGAGAGGGAGTGGTAATTTCAGATACGCAGTATTTT. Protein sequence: CASSLGEGVVISDTQYF.

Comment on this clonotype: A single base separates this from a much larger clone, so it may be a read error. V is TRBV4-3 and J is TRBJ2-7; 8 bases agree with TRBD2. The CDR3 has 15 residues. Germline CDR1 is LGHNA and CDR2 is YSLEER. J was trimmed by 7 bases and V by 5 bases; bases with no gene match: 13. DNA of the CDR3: TGCGCCAGCAGCTCAGTGGGGACTAGTCACAGTGAGCAGTACTTC. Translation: CASSSVGTSHSEQYF.

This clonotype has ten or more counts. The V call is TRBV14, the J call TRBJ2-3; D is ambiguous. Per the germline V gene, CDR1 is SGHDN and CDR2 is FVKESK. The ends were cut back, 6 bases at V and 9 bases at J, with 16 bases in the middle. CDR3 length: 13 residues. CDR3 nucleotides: TGTGCCAGCAGACCTAGTGCGTTTAGGACGCAGTATTTT. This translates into CASRPSAFRTQYF.

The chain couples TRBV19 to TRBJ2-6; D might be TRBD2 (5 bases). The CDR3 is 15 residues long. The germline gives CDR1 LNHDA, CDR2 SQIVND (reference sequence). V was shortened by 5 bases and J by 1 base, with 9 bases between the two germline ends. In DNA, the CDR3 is TGTGCCAGTAGTGCCCCGGGGTCTGGGGCCAACGTCCTGACTTTC. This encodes CASSAPGSGANVLTF.

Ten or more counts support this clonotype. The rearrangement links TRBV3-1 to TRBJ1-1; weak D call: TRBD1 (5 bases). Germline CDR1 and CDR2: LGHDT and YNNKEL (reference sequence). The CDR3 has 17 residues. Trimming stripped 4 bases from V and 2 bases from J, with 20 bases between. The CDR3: CASSPLKGSIFNTEAFF. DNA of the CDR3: TGTGCCAGCAGCCCGTTGAAGGGGTCCATATTTAACACTGAAGCTTTCTTT. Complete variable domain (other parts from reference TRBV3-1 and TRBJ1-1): DTAVSQTPKYLVTQMGNDKSIKCEQNLGHDTMYWYKQDSKKFLKIMFSYNNKELIINETVPNRFSPKSPDKAHLNLHINSLELGDSAVYFCASSPLKGSIFNTEAFFGQGTRLTVV.

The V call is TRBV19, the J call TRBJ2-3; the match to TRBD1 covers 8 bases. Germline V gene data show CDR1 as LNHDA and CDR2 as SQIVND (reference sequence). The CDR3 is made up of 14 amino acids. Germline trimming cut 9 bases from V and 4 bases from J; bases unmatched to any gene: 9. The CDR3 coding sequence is TGTGCCAGCCGCGGGACAGGCCGGGCAGATACGCAGTATTTT. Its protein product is CASRGTGRADTQYF.

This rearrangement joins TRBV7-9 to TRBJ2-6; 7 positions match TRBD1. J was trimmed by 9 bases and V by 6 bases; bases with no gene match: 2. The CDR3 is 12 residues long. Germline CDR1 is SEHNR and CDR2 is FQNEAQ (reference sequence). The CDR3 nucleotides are TGTGCCAGCAGACGACAGGGCAACGTCCTGACTTTC. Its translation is CASRRQGNVLTF.

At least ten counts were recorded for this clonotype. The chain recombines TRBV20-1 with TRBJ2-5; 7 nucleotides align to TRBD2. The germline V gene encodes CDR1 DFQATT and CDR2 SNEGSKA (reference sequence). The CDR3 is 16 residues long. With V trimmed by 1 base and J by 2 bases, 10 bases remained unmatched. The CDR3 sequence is CSARGAGDGRQETQYF. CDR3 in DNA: TGCAGTGCTAGAGGGGCGGGAGATGGTCGGCAAGAGACCCAGTACTTC.

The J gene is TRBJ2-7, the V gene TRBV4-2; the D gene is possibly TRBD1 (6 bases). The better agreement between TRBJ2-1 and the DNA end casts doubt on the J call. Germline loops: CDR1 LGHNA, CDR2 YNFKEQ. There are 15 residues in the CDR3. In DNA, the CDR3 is TGTGCCAGCAGCCAGGGCAGGGGATTCTCCTACGAGCAGTTCTTC. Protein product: CASSQGRGFSYEQFF.

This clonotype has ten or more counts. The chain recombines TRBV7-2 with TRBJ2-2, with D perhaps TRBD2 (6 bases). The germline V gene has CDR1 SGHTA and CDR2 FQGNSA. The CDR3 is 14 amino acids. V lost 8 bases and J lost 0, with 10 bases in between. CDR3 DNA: TGTGCCAGCTTGGGCGGGACGAACACCGGGGAGCTGTTTTTT. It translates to CASLGGTNTGELFF.

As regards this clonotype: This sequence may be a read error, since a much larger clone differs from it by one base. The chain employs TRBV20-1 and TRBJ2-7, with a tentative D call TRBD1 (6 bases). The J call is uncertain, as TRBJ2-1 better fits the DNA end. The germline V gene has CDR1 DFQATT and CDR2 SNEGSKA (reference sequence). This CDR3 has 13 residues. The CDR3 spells CSAEPGHDYEQFF. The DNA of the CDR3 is TGCAGTGCTGAGCCGGGACACGACTACGAGCAGTTCTTC.

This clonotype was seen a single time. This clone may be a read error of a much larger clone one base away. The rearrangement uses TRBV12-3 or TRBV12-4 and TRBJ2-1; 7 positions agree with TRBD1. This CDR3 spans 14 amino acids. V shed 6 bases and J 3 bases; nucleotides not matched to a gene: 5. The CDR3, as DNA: TGTGCCAGCAGCTTGGGACAGAGCTACAATGAGCAGTTCTTC. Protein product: CASSLGQSYNEQFF.

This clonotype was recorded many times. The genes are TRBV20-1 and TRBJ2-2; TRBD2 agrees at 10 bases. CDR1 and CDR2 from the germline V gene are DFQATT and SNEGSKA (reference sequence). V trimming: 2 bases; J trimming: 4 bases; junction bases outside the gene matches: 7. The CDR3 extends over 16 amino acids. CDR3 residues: CSARSGTSAPTGELFF. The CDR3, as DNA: TGCAGTGCTAGATCGGGGACTAGCGCACCCACCGGGGAGCTGTTTTTT.

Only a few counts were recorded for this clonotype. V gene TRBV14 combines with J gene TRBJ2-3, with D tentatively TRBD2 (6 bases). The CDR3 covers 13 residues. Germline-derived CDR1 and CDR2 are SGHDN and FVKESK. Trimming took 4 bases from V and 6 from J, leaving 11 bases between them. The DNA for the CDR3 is TGTGCCAGCAGCCGAAAAGGAGGGGATACGCAGTATTTT. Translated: CASSRKGGDTQYF.